Below are 14 T cell receptor beta chains sequenced from a single sample in a study of blood T cell repertoires in COVID-19. The repertoire was sequenced with immunoSEQ multiplex PCR; TCRdb's copy has only in-frame clones and lacks some. The data contain about 250,000 clones, 85% to 90% of them singletons. The sequenced material came from peripheral blood. The receptors originated from an elderly man with acute or convalescent COVID-19.

The chain links TRBV5-1 to TRBJ2-1; TRBD2 is a possible D gene (6 bases). V lost 0 bases and J lost 1, with 11 bases in between. The CDR3 is 16 residues long. Germline V gene data show CDR1 as SGHRS and CDR2 as YFSETQ. The CDR3 sequence: CASSLVGDFSYNEQFF. Here the CDR3 DNA reads TGCGCCAGCAGCTTGGTGGGGGACTTTTCCTACAATGAGCAGTTCTTC.

The J gene is TRBJ2-2, the V gene TRBV10-3; 11 bases match TRBD1. Germline assignment: CDR1 ENHRY and CDR2 SYGVKD. The junction had 4 bases not matched to a gene; V was cut back by 3 bases and J by 4 bases. The CDR3 extends over 16 amino acids. The CDR3 sequence is CAISDPGTGGTGELFF. The CDR3 DNA follows: TGTGCCATCAGTGACCCCGGGACAGGGGGCACCGGGGAGCTGTTTTTT.

The rearrangement joins TRBV9 to TRBJ1-4, with 7 bases fitting TRBD1. CDR3 length equals 16 residues. Trimming cost V 4 bases and J 2 bases; bases outside gene matches: 8. The V gene's germline CDR1 is SGDLS and CDR2 YYNGEE. CDR3 nucleotides: TGTGCCAGCAGCCTCGGGGCAGGGGGGACTAATGAAAAACTGTTTTTT. It codes for CASSLGAGGTNEKLFF.

This clone was counted once. The CDR3 DNA is TGTGCCGTGGGGGGGAGTACCTACGAGCAGTACTTC. Its protein is CAVGGSTYEQYF. V is TRBV18 and J is TRBJ2-7; TRBD2 matches 7 bases. Trimming took 11 bases from V and 2 from J; bases not matched to a gene: 6. This CDR3 is built from 12 residues. Per the germline V gene, CDR1 is KGHSH and CDR2 is LQKENI.

The chain's CDR3 is CASCRESAGELFF. The CDR3 bases are TGCGCCAGCTGCAGGGAATCGGCCGGGGAGCTGTTTTTT. The V gene is TRBV5-1, the J gene TRBJ2-2; D may be TRBD1 (5 bases). V lost 7 bases to trimming and J lost 6 bases, with 13 bases between them. The CDR3 contains 13 residues. The germline CDR1 and CDR2 sequences are SGHRS and YFSETQ.

The J gene is TRBJ2-7, the V gene TRBV4-1; the D gene is possibly TRBD1 (6 bases). Trimming took 5 bases from V and 5 from J, leaving 22 bases between them. The germline V gene has CDR1 MGHRA and CDR2 YSYEKL. This CDR3 is 16 amino acids long. The CDR3 coding sequence is TGCGCCAGCAGCACTCACCCTGCTACAGGGAGCAACGAGCAGTACTTC. Residues: CASSTHPATGSNEQYF.

The chain couples TRBV7-6 to TRBJ2-7, with 10 bases aligning to TRBD1. This CDR3 contains 15 residues. CDR1 is SGHVS and CDR2 is FNYEAQ in the germline V gene. V shed 5 bases and J 4 bases; nucleotides not matched to a gene: 8. Here the CDR3 DNA reads TGTGCCAGCAGCAGATCGGGACAGGGGATATACGAGCAGTACTTC. The encoded protein is CASSRSGQGIYEQYF.

The chain recombines TRBV5-5 with TRBJ1-1, with TRBD1 identical over 7 bases. The V and J ends lost 4 bases and 1 base, in that order; junction bases with no gene match: 7. Germline CDR1 and CDR2: SGHKS and YYEKEE (reference sequence). The CDR3 is 15 amino acids. For the CDR3, the DNA is TGTGCCAGCAGCGACTACGGACAGGCGAACACTGAAGCTTTCTTT. Residues: CASSDYGQANTEAFF.

The gene calls are TRBV7-9 and TRBJ2-7; TRBD2 matches 8 bases. This CDR3 spans 15 amino acids. The V gene's germline CDR1 is SEHNR and CDR2 FQNEAQ (reference sequence). V dropped 1 base and J dropped 4; count of bases not matched to a gene: 6. The CDR3 DNA is TGTGCCAGCAGCTTAGGTAGCGGGACTATTTACGAGCAGTACTTC. It codes for CASSLGSGTIYEQYF.

Here the CDR3 DNA reads TGTGCCAGCAGCGGTGGAGTCAATGAGCAGTTCTTC. As protein: CASSGGVNEQFF. The chain recombines TRBV9 with TRBJ2-1, with D unresolved. Trimming cost V 3 bases and J 6 bases, with 7 bases left between them. From germline, CDR1 is SGDLS and CDR2 YYNGEE. This CDR3 is built from 12 residues.

The rearrangement links TRBV27 to TRBJ2-7, with D perhaps matching TRBD1 (6 bases). The CDR3 length is 11 residues. With 9 bases removed from V and 5 bases from J, the gap between germline ends came to 11 bases. Germline values: CDR1 MNHEY, CDR2 SMNVEV (reference sequence). As DNA, the CDR3 is TGTGCCAGTAGGGGGTGGGACGAGCAGTACTTC. Translation: CASRGWDEQYF.

V and J are TRBV6-6 and TRBJ1-4, with TRBD1 matching over 7 bases. CDR1 and CDR2 from the germline V gene are MNHNY and SVGAGI (reference sequence). Trimming took 6 bases from V and 3 from J; bases not matched to a gene: 7. There are 15 residues in the CDR3. The CDR3 nucleotides read TGTGCCAGCAGCGGCAGGACAGGCGCTAATGAAAAACTGTTTTTT. This encodes CASSGRTGANEKLFF.

The rearrangement uses TRBV4-3 and TRBJ1-2; 10 positions agree with TRBD1. J was trimmed by 8 bases and V by 1 base; bases with no gene match: 4. This CDR3 contains 14 residues. Germline lookup yields CDR1 LGHNA and CDR2 YSLEER. This CDR3 is CASSQVGQGLGYTF. In DNA, the CDR3 is TGCGCCAGCAGCCAAGTGGGACAGGGGCTCGGCTACACCTTC.

The chain is built from TRBV15 and TRBJ2-1; possibly TRBD1 for D (5 bases). The V end was cut by 3 bases, the J end by 13 bases, with 19 bases between. There are 14 residues in the CDR3. Per the germline V gene, CDR1 is LNHNV and CDR2 is YYDKDF (reference sequence). CDR3 sequence (DNA): TGTGCCACCAGCAGGGCGTTGGGGCAGGGTGGACAGTTCTTC. This translates into CATSRALGQGGQFF. The full variable domain, in which reference TRBV15 and TRBJ2-1 provide the parts outside the CDR3, is DAMVIQNPRYQVTQFGKPVTLSCSQTLNHNVMYWYQQKSSQAPKLLFHYYDKDFNNEADTPDNFQSRRPNTSFCFLDIRSPGLGDTAMYLCATSRALGQGGQFFGPGTRLTVL.